The next 7 T cell receptor beta chains were all read from a single sample in a study of Ad26.COV2.S vaccination and SARS-CoV-2 variants. Clones were read by immunoSEQ multiplex PCR, and TCRdb kept only the in-frame ones, dropping some. The sample carries fewer than 400,000 clones, under 90% recorded once. Sample treatment: roughly 20 received Ad26.COV2.S at low or high dose, single or two shots; a few received placebo; per-sample allocation not given. Collection of the samples took place on day 63 after the first injection of vaccine or placebo. Sequenced material: peripheral blood, taken in a trial of Ad26.COV2.S vaccine versus placebo. The receptors here all came from a person between 18 and 65 years old who received the Ad26.COV2.S COVID-19 vaccine or a placebo.

V is TRBV5-6 and J is TRBJ2-4; possible D gene TRBD2, 5 bases. The CDR3 consists of 13 residues. Trimming took 4 bases from V and 9 from J, leaving 14 bases between them. Germline V gene lookup returns CDR1 SGHDT and CDR2 YYEEEE. This chain's CDR3 is CASSRTLAGIQYF. The CDR3 nucleotides read TGTGCCAGCAGCCGGACCCTGGCGGGCATTCAGTACTTC.

The chain couples TRBV19 to TRBJ1-6; D may be TRBD1 (5 bases). The germline V gene encodes CDR1 LNHDA and CDR2 SQIVND (reference sequence). Trimming left V 5 bases short and J 6 bases short, with 20 bases between. This CDR3 has 17 residues. This CDR3 reads CASSPGVTDRGNSPLHF. The CDR3 DNA reads TGTGCCAGTAGTCCCGGGGTGACTGATAGGGGTAATTCACCCCTCCACTTT.

This chain links TRBV7-2 with TRBJ1-2; D ambiguous. Looked up from germline, CDR1 is SGHTA and CDR2 is FQGNSA. Trimming took off 0 bases at V and 6 bases at J, with 5 bases between the two ends. The CDR3 has 12 amino acids. As DNA, the CDR3 is TGTGCCAGCAGCTTAGCGTGGGATGGCTACACCTTC. Amino acid sequence: CASSLAWDGYTF.

The V and J genes are TRBV7-2 and TRBJ1-1; D remains unclear. Trimming removed 7 bases from V and 5 bases from J, with 20 bases in between. CDR1 is SGHTA and CDR2 is FQGNSA in the germline V gene. The CDR3 is 15 residues long. The CDR3 region is CASILDKAIRTEAFF. CDR3 in DNA: TGTGCCAGCATCCTCGACAAGGCAATTAGGACTGAAGCTTTCTTT.

The CDR3 here is CASRQMTPIATQYF. The CDR3 bases are TGTGCCAGCAGACAAATGACGCCTATCGCGACCCAGTACTTC. The chain carries TRBV6-1 and TRBJ2-5, with D unresolved. The CDR3 runs to 14 residues. Per germline, CDR1 MNHNS and CDR2 SASEGT. Trimming took 6 bases from V and 7 from J, leaving 18 bases between them.

The chain combines TRBV5-1 with TRBJ1-1; D is possibly TRBD1 (5 bases). Trimming pared 4 bases from V and 0 bases from J, leaving 10 bases between. CDR3 length: 14 amino acids. CDR1 and CDR2 from the germline V gene are SGHRS and YFSETQ. CDR3 sequence reads: CASSTGHLNTEAFF. CDR3 DNA sequence: TGCGCCAGCAGCACTGGACACCTGAACACTGAAGCTTTCTTT.

This sequence joins TRBV5-1 and TRBJ1-4; D ambiguous. Trimming cost V 3 bases and J 0 bases, with 6 bases left between them. The germline gives CDR1 SGHRS, CDR2 YFSETQ. The CDR3 has 14 residues. The DNA of the CDR3 is TGCGCCAGCAGCTCCATTGCAACTAATGAAAAACTGTTTTTT. Translated: CASSSIATNEKLFF.